Listed here are 23 T cell receptor beta chains from one sample, sequenced in a study of post-analysis software for immune sequencing data. TCR beta cDNA libraries had unique molecular identifiers. TCRdb recomputed calls from the PCR reads with MiXCR, one row per CDR3 protein. This sample carries around 190,000 distinct CDR3 sequences, 29% of them seen once, and the ten largest clones take around 3.2%. These receptors have no identified antigens. Study-wide results and limits: Elevated frequency relative to controls characterized four or five TRBV segments in patients, TRBV5-6, TRBV5-1 and TRBV20-1 among them.

The sample was blood. Every receptor here comes from a girl aged 2-17 years with multiple sclerosis.

This clonotype was observed a few times. An end of the junction does not agree with germline; a read error may underlie this. This rearrangement joins TRBV5-5 to TRBJ1-6; weak D call: TRBD1 (6 bases). Germline CDR1 and CDR2: SGHKS and YYEKEE (reference sequence). The CDR3 spans 14 residues. The CDR3 DNA reads as TGTGCCAGCAGCTTAAATCAGGGGAATTCACCCCCCCACTTT. It encodes CASSLNQGNSPPHF. Using reference TRBV5-5 and TRBJ1-6 for the parts outside the CDR3, the full variable domain is DAGVTQSPTHLIKTRGQQVTLRCSPISGHKSVSWYQQVLGQGPQFIFQYYEKEERGRGNFPDRFSARQFPNYSSELNVNALLLGDSALYLCASSLNQGNSPPHFGNGTRLTVT.

The chain is built from TRBV3-1 and TRBJ2-1; 7 bases fit TRBD1. CDR1 and CDR2 (germline): LGHDT, YNNKEL (reference sequence). J was trimmed by 6 bases and V by 4 bases; bases with no gene match: 9. There are 15 residues in the CDR3. The chain's CDR3 is CASSPRTGTGNEQFF. In nucleotides, the CDR3 is TGTGCCAGCAGCCCGAGGACAGGTACGGGCAATGAGCAGTTCTTC.

About this clonotype itself: A read error may produce the germline difference seen at one junction end. The chain uses TRBV19 and TRBJ2-7, with D possibly matching TRBD1 (6 bases). This CDR3 region has 13 residues. Per germline, CDR1 LNHDA and CDR2 SQIVND (reference sequence). CDR3 loop: CVSRQASSYEQYF. CDR3 DNA sequence: TGTGTCAGTAGACAGGCAAGCTCCTACGAGCAGTACTTC.

This clonotype was seen at least ten times. This chain links TRBV20-1 with TRBJ1-2, with D hard to call. The CDR3 sequence is 9 residues long. Germline-derived CDR1 and CDR2 are DFQATT and SNEGSKA (reference sequence). CDR3 DNA sequence: TGCATCCCGGGCCCTGGCTACACCTTC. Amino acid sequence: CIPGPGYTF.

On this clonotype: This may be a read error: a much more frequent sequence differs by one nucleotide. This chain uses TRBV7-9 with TRBJ2-7, with D perhaps TRBD1 (6 bases). CDR3 length: 15 amino acids. Germline values: CDR1 SEHNR, CDR2 FQNEAQ (reference sequence). CDR3: CASSLNLDRSYGQYF. Here the CDR3 DNA reads TGTGCCAGCAGCTTAAACCTTGACAGGTCCTACGGGCAGTACTTC. Together with reference TRBV7-9 and TRBJ2-7, the CDR3 gives the full variable domain: DTGVSQNPRHKITKRGQNVTFRCDPISEHNRLYWYRQTLGQGPEFLTYFQNEAQLEKSRLLSDRFSAERPKGSFSTLEIQRTEQGDSAMYLCASSLNLDRSYGQYFGPGTRLTVT.

This clonotype came up many times. The chain uses TRBV7-9 and TRBJ1-2; the D gene is possibly TRBD1 (6 bases). Germline loops: CDR1 SEHNR, CDR2 FQNEAQ (reference sequence). Trimming cost V 0 bases and J 4 bases, with 15 bases left between them. The CDR3 sequence is 16 residues long. DNA of the CDR3: TGTGCCAGCAGCTTAGCGGGGCAACAGGGAAGCTATGGCTACACCTTC. The encoded protein is CASSLAGQQGSYGYTF.

This clonotype appeared many times. The V gene is TRBV5-1, the J gene TRBJ2-1, with 7 nucleotides matching TRBD2. Germline values: CDR1 SGHRS, CDR2 YFSETQ. The trim removed 3 bases at V and 5 bases at J, leaving 5 bases unmatched. CDR3 length equals 14 residues. CDR3 residues: CASSSRDYNNEQFF. For the CDR3, the DNA is TGCGCCAGCAGCTCCCGGGACTACAACAATGAGCAGTTCTTC.

On this clonotype itself: Being one base from a much bigger clone, this may be a read error. The rearrangement uses TRBV7-2 and TRBJ2-4, with D tentatively TRBD1 (5 bases). The CDR3 totals 17 residues. The V end was cut by 5 bases, the J end by 15 bases, with 32 bases between. CDR1 and CDR2 from the germline V gene are SGHTA and FQGNSA. The CDR3 DNA follows: TGTGCCAGCAGCGTAGGGGATGGATACCTTTGGCGAGAGACCCGGTACTTC. Translating it yields CASSVGDGYLWRETRYF.

This chain links TRBV19 with TRBJ1-2; TRBD1 aligns across 11 bases. With 6 bases clipped from V and 5 bases from J, the junction kept 5 bases outside the gene matches. Germline V gene lookup returns CDR1 LNHDA and CDR2 SQIVND (reference sequence). The CDR3 is 14 amino acids. This CDR3 reads CASRTGTGGYGYTF. The CDR3 DNA reads as TGTGCCAGTAGAACCGGGACAGGGGGATATGGCTACACCTTC.

Details on this clonotype: Possible read error: a much larger clone is one base away. The CDR3 DNA sequence: TGTGCCAGCAGTGGGGGGGGCTACAGGGTGAACGCTGAAGCTTTCTTT. Translated, it gives CASSGGGYRVNAEAFF. V gene TRBV6-1 combines with J gene TRBJ1-1; possibly TRBD1 for D (6 bases). CDR3 length: 16 residues. The germline V gene encodes CDR1 MNHNS and CDR2 SASEGT.

The DNA of the CDR3 is TGCGCCAGCAGTGACTCGGGACAGGGGTACGAGCAGTACTTC. The encoded protein is CASSDSGQGYEQYF. The rearrangement joins TRBV10-2 to TRBJ2-7, with 10 bases identical to TRBD1. V lost 3 bases, J lost 4 bases, and 3 bases stayed unmatched. Germline assignment: CDR1 WSHSY and CDR2 SAAADI. The CDR3 is 14 residues long.

This clonotype appeared a few times. This chain connects TRBV28 to TRBJ2-1, with TRBD2 identical over 7 bases. The CDR3 length is 17 residues. The germline V gene encodes CDR1 MDHEN and CDR2 SYDVKM. V gave up 6 bases and J gave up 7 bases; unmatched junction bases: 18. CDR3 nucleotide sequence: TGTGCCAGCAGGCCCTCGAGCGGGGCCTCGAGTGTGAATGAGCAGTTCTTC. It is translated as CASRPSSGASSVNEQFF. Variable domain in full (rest from reference TRBV28 and TRBJ2-1): DVKVTQSSRYLVKRTGEKVFLECVQDMDHENMFWYRQDPGLGLRLIYFSYDVKMKEKGDIPEGYSVSREKKERFSLILESASTNQTSMYLCASRPSSGASSVNEQFFGPGTRLTVL.

Comments on this clonotype: This could be a read error, since a much larger clone is one nucleotide away. The chain employs TRBV5-1 and TRBJ2-5; D gene unclear. The ends were cut back, 2 bases at V and 11 bases at J, with 22 bases in the middle. The germline V gene encodes CDR1 SGHRS and CDR2 YFSETQ. The CDR3 is 15 residues long. The CDR3 DNA sequence: TGCGCCAGCAGCTTTTCGGTGAACTCCTACAATGAGCAGTACTTC. Residues: CASSFSVNSYNEQYF.

The rearrangement joins TRBV20-1 to TRBJ2-7; D gene unclear. The CDR3 runs 15 residues. Trimming took 3 bases from V and 4 from J, leaving 19 bases between them. CDR1 and CDR2 from the germline V gene are DFQATT and SNEGSKA (reference sequence). The DNA for the CDR3 is TGCAGTGCTAGGAACCCCCGGACGAGCATATACGAGCAGTACTTC. Protein sequence: CSARNPRTSIYEQYF.

V gene TRBV6-5 combines with J gene TRBJ1-6; D call uncertain. Trimming pared 3 bases from V and 7 bases from J, leaving 16 bases between. This CDR3 contains 16 residues. Germline-derived CDR1 and CDR2 are MNHEY and SVGAGI. This CDR3 reads CASSYRPMSRNSPLHF. The CDR3 DNA reads TGTGCCAGCAGTTATCGTCCAATGAGCCGCAATTCACCCCTCCACTTT.

The chain has TRBV7-9 and TRBJ2-1; D may be TRBD2 (6 bases). This CDR3 is 12 amino acids long. Deletions cut 9 bases from V and 8 bases from J, with 14 bases between. CDR1 is SEHNR, CDR2 FQNEAQ, per germline (reference sequence). This chain's CDR3 is CASSEGGDEQFF. The CDR3 nucleotides read TGTGCCAGTAGCGAAGGAGGGGATGAGCAGTTCTTC.

CDR3 sequence: CASSYSWEPQSEKLFF. CDR3 DNA: TGTGCCAGCAGTTACTCGTGGGAACCACAATCCGAAAAACTGTTTTTT. V gene TRBV6-5 combines with J gene TRBJ1-4, with D hard to call. Germline V gives CDR1 MNHEY, CDR2 SVGAGI. V gave up 0 bases and J gave up 8 bases, with 16 bases separating them. The CDR3 covers 16 residues.

This rearrangement joins TRBV28 to TRBJ1-6; 11 positions match TRBD1. The CDR3 covers 17 residues. V gave up 5 bases and J gave up 6 bases; unmatched junction bases: 9. CDR1 is MDHEN, CDR2 SYDVKM, per germline. The CDR3: CASSPPGQGARNSPLHF. The CDR3 DNA reads TGTGCCAGCAGTCCCCCAGGACAGGGGGCGCGTAATTCACCCCTCCACTTT.

Ten or more counts support this clonotype. The V call is TRBV3-1, the J call TRBJ1-2; perhaps TRBD1 as D (6 bases). Germline-derived CDR1 and CDR2 are LGHDT and YNNKEL (reference sequence). V was clipped by 8 bases and J by 7 bases, with 14 bases between them. This CDR3 comprises 12 residues. CDR3 in DNA: TGTGCCAGCGGGCAACAGGGTCGTGGCTACACCTTC. The encoded protein is CASGQQGRGYTF.

This chain connects TRBV28 to TRBJ2-1; 9 nucleotides line up with TRBD2. In germline, CDR1 is MDHEN, CDR2 SYDVKM. V lost 8 bases and J lost 5; bases outside the gene matches: 19. CDR3 length equals 18 residues. CDR3 sequence: CASADRERAGGRNNEQFF. The CDR3 DNA reads TGTGCCAGCGCCGACAGGGAAAGAGCGGGAGGACGAAACAATGAGCAGTTCTTC.

This clonotype showed up just a few times. This chain uses TRBV6-1 with TRBJ2-5; 9 bases are shared with TRBD1. The ends lost 7 bases at V and 4 bases at J; junction bases unmatched: 10. The CDR3 spans 15 residues. Germline V gene sequence: CDR1 MNHNS, CDR2 SASEGT. The CDR3 DNA reads TGTGCCAGCATACGACAGGGGGACGGTGTAGAGACCCAGTACTTC. Translation gives CASIRQGDGVETQYF.

The table lists this clonotype with many counts. CDR3 bases: TGTGCCAGCAGCTTAAGTCTAGCGGGGGACAATGAGCAGTTCTTC. Its protein is CASSLSLAGDNEQFF. This chain joins TRBV7-3 and TRBJ2-1; the match to TRBD2 covers 10 bases. Germline CDR1 SGHTA, CDR2 FQGTGA. Germline trimming cut 1 base from V and 5 bases from J; bases unmatched to any gene: 2. The CDR3 has 15 amino acids. Combining the CDR3 with reference TRBV7-3 and TRBJ2-1 gives the whole variable domain GAGVSQTPSNKVTEKGKYVELRCDPISGHTALYWYRQSLGQGPEFLIYFQGTGAADDSGLPNDRFFAVRPEGSVSTLKIQRTERGDSAVYLCASSLSLAGDNEQFFGPGTRLTVL.

This clonotype was recorded a few times. At one of its ends the junction is not consistent with the germline gene, which may arise from a read error. The rearrangement links TRBV9 to TRBJ2-1, with 7 bases aligning to TRBD2. Germline CDR1 and CDR2: SGDLS and YYNGEE. This CDR3 has 15 amino acids. CDR3 nucleotides: TGTGCCAGCAGCGTACTAGCGGACTCCTACAGTGAGCAGTTCTTC. Protein: CASSVLADSYSEQFF. The complete variable domain, with remaining parts taken from reference TRBV9 and TRBJ2-1, reads DSGVTQTPKHLITATGQRVTLRCSPRSGDLSVYWYQQSLDQGLQFLIQYYNGEERAKGNILERFSAQQFPDLHSELNLSSLELGDSALYFCASSVLADSYSEQFFGPGTRLTVL.